This T cell receptor (beta chain) stems from a study of blood T cell repertoires in COVID-19. The CDR3 is 15 amino acids. V shed 4 bases, J shed 3 bases, and the junction held 4 bases outside the gene matches. Germline V CDR1 and CDR2: SGHTA, FQGNSA. The data were produced by immunoSEQ multiplex PCR, yet TCRdb's version contains in-frame clones alone and is incomplete. The table has about 160,000 clones, approximately 82% seen once; the top ten hold 22%. The J gene is TRBJ1-3, the V gene TRBV7-2; 9 nucleotides align to TRBD1. Sample: peripheral blood. The origin of this receptor is a woman older than 75 with acute or convalescent COVID-19. CDR3 sequence (DNA): TGTGCCAGCAGCTCGGACAGGGGTGTTGGAAACACCATATATTTT. Translation gives CASSSDRGVGNTIYF.